This TCR beta chain comes out of a study of blood T cell repertoires in COVID-19. Study information: Donors in the United States, Italy and Spain gave samples during acute or convalescent COVID-19.

Participant age was roughly 18 to 95 years, and participants resided in about two dozen US areas. Under the authors' procedure: Amplification with reference gene primers provided the estimates of nucleated cell counts. Sequencing was performed with immunoSEQ multiplex PCR; in TCRdb, only in-frame clones are kept and a portion is missing. V, J and clone size are taken as reported in that table, and D and trimming were inferred from the DNA itself. Among a few hundred thousand clones listed, 80% were seen once. CDR3 length: 16 residues. Germline V gene lookup returns CDR1 SGHVS and CDR2 FNYEAQ. J was trimmed by 2 bases and V by 3 bases; bases with no gene match: 5.

The source material was PBMCs or T cells enriched from blood (not recorded which). This chain links TRBV7-6 with TRBJ2-3, with 10 bases that match TRBD2. This TCR was sampled from a man aged 30 to 45 with acute COVID-19. CDR3 bases: TGTGCCAGCAGCTTGGGAGCGGGGGGGGACACAGATACGCAGTATTTT. Encoded protein: CASSLGAGGDTDTQYF.